This passage covers 5 T cell receptor beta chains from one sample sequenced in a study of blood T cell repertoires in COVID-19. The table came from immunoSEQ multiplex PCR; TCRdb's copy has only in-frame clones and leaves some out. The profile covers about 190,000 clones, with less than 80% appearing a single time and 13% taken by the ten largest. The sequenced sample consisted of peripheral blood. All receptors come from a man aged 45 to 65 who had recovered from COVID-19.

This chain connects TRBV5-1 to TRBJ2-1; 7 positions agree with TRBD1. The CDR3 totals 14 residues. Germline lookup yields CDR1 SGHRS and CDR2 YFSETQ. V gave up 2 bases and J gave up 7 bases; unmatched junction bases: 6. CDR3 sequence: CASSFVGGLNEQFF. In DNA form, the CDR3 reads TGCGCCAGCAGCTTCGTAGGGGGCTTGAATGAGCAGTTCTTC.

The chain is built from TRBV3-1 (or the pseudogene TRBV3-2) and TRBJ1-2; D might be TRBD1 (6 bases). Germline-derived CDR1 and CDR2 are LGHDT and YNNKEL (reference sequence). V lost 6 bases to trimming and J lost 5 bases, with 19 bases between them. CDR3 length: 15 residues. CDR3 in amino acids: CASSQREQGRYGYTF. The CDR3 bases are TGTGCCAGCAGTCAACGGGAACAGGGAAGGTATGGCTACACCTTC.

The V gene is TRBV30, the J gene TRBJ1-6; perhaps TRBD1 as D (6 bases). Germline loops: CDR1 GTSNPN, CDR2 SVGIG (reference sequence). The CDR3 has 16 residues. V lost 4 bases and J lost 1, with 14 bases in between. The CDR3 sequence is CAWTQKGGSYNSPLHF. CDR3 sequence (DNA): TGTGCCTGGACTCAAAAAGGGGGTTCCTATAATTCACCCCTCCACTTT.

This clone occurred a few times. This chain links TRBV28 with TRBJ2-3; no reliable D call. With 3 bases removed from V and 2 bases from J, the gap between germline ends came to 12 bases. This CDR3 is 15 amino acids long. CDR1 and CDR2 (germline): MDHEN, SYDVKM. The CDR3 DNA follows: TGTGCCAGCAGTTTGACCCGGGTCCACACAGATACGCAGTATTTT. This encodes CASSLTRVHTDTQYF.

This clone was counted a few times. The J gene is TRBJ2-5, the V gene TRBV19, with no clear D. The CDR3 is made up of 13 amino acids. V was trimmed by 0 bases and J by 4 bases, leaving 6 bases between them. From germline, CDR1 is LNHDA and CDR2 SQIVND (reference sequence). This CDR3 is CASSIEAGETQYF. In nucleotides, the CDR3 is TGTGCCAGTAGTATAGAGGCAGGAGAGACCCAGTACTTC.